This T cell receptor (beta chain) was observed in a study of CD8 T cells in ankylosing spondylitis. The study, taken as a whole, reports: Among TCR beta sequences, a motif of 7 to 9 highly homologous variants appeared characteristic of ankylosing spondylitis blood.

This clonotype was counted many times. What it binds is unknown. The length of the CDR3 is 12 residues. CDR1 SGHTA and CDR2 FQGNSA come from the germline V gene. Trimming cost V 6 bases and J 0 bases, with 4 bases left between them. TCRdb passed the 5' RACE reads through MiXCR, listing each CDR3 protein once. The sample shows 300,000 to 350,000 distinct CDR3 sequences, roughly 10% of them seen only once. V usage is TRBV7-2 and J usage is TRBJ2-3; D unresolved. The receptor comes from a female donor with ankylosing spondylitis or in good health (not recorded which). The specimen was blood, either unsorted or a sorted T cell fraction (not recorded which). Written as DNA, the CDR3 is TGTGCCAGCAGGCTGAGCACAGATACGCAGTATTTT. Its protein product is CASRLSTDTQYF.